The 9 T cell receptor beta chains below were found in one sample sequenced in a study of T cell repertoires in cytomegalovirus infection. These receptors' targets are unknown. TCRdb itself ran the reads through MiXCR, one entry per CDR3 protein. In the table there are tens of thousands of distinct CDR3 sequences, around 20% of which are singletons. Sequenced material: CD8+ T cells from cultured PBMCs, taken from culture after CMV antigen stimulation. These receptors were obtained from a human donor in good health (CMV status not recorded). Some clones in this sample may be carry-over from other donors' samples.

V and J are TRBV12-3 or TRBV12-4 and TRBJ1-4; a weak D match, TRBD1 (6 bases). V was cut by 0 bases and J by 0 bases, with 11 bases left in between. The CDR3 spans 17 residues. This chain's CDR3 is CASSLADSIATNEKLFF. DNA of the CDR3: TGTGCCAGCAGTTTAGCGGACAGCATTGCAACTAATGAAAAACTGTTTTTT.

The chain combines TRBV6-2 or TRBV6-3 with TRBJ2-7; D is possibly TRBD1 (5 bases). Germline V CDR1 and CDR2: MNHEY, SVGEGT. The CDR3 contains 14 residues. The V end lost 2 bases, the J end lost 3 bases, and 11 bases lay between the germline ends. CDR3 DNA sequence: TGTGCCAGCAGTTACGAACAGGAAAGCTACGAGCAGTACTTC. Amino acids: CASSYEQESYEQYF.

The CDR3 DNA reads TGTGCTAGTGGTTTGGCCCGGACAGGGGAGAGCAGGACTGAAGCTTTCTTT. Translating it yields CASGLARTGESRTEAFF. The V call is TRBV12-5, the J call TRBJ1-1; 9 bases agree with TRBD1. Germline lookup yields CDR1 LGHNT and CDR2 FRNRAP. CDR3 length: 17 residues. V lost 1 base to trimming and J lost 5 bases; unmatched junction nucleotides: 11.

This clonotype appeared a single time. In nucleotides, the CDR3 is TGTGCCAGCAGTTTAAGTGTAGCTGAAGCTTTCTTT. Translation: CASSLSVAEAFF. This sequence joins TRBV12-3 or TRBV12-4 and TRBJ1-1, with D unresolved. The V end lost 2 bases, the J end lost 6 bases, and 7 bases lay between the germline ends. The CDR3 is made up of 12 amino acids.

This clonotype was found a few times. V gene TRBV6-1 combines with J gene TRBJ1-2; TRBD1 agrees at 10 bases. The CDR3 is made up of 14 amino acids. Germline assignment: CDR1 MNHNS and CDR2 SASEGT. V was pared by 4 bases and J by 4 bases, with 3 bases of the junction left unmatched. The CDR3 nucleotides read TGTGCCAGCAGTGGGACAGGGGGGTCCTATGGCTACACCTTC. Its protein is CASSGTGGSYGYTF.

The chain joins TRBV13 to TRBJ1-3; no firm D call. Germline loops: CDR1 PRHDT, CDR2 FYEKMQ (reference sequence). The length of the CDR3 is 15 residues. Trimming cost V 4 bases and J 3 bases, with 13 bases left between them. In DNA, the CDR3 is TGTGCCAGCAGCTCCCGAGGCGGGTTTGGAAACACCATATATTTT. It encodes CASSSRGGFGNTIYF.

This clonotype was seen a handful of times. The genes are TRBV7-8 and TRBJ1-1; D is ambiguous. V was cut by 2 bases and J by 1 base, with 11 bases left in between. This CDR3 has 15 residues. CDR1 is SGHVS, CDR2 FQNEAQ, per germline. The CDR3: CASSLSPGTNTEAFF. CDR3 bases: TGTGCCAGCAGCTTATCCCCCGGAACGAACACTGAAGCTTTCTTT.

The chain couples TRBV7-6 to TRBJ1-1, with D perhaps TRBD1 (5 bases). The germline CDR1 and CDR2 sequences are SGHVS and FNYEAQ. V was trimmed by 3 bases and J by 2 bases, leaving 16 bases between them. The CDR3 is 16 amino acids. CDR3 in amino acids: CASSFEPKTENTEAFF. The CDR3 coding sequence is TGTGCCAGCAGCTTTGAACCAAAGACAGAAAACACTGAAGCTTTCTTT. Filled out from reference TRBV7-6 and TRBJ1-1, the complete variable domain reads GAGVSQSPRYKVTKRGQDVALRCDPISGHVSLYWYRQALGQGPEFLTYFNYEAQQDKSGLPNDRFSAERPEGSISTLTIQRTEQRDSAMYRCASSFEPKTENTEAFFGQGTRLTVV.

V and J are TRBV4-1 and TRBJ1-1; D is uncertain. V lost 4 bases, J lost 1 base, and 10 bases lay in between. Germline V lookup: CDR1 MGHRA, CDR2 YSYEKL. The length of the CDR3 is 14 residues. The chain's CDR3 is CASSPADQNTEAFF. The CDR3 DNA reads TGCGCCAGCAGCCCAGCGGATCAGAACACTGAAGCTTTCTTT.